Shown below are 30 T cell receptor beta chains from a single sample sequenced in a study of glioma-infiltrating T cells after dendritic cell vaccination. Time point of the sample: after dendritic cell vaccination, including at tumor progression/relapse. Sequenced by immunoSEQ multiplex PCR; TCRdb stores in-frame clones only, minus some. Of around 78,000 clones listed, 85% were seen once; the top ten hold 8.5%. Sequences were derived from blood, sampled after dendritic cell vaccination. Receptor source: a human donor with glioblastoma.

This rearrangement joins TRBV11-3 to TRBJ2-3; D gene ambiguous. V lost 2 bases to trimming and J lost 5 bases, with 5 bases between them. The CDR3 spans 12 residues. CDR1 is SGHNT, CDR2 YENEEA, per germline. CDR3 region: CASSLSVDTQYF. The DNA of the CDR3 is TGTGCCAGCAGCTTATCAGTAGATACGCAGTATTTT. Full variable domain (missing parts from reference TRBV11-3 and TRBJ2-3): EAGVVQSPRYKIIEKKQPVAFWCNPISGHNTLYWYLQNLGQGPELLIRYENEEAVDDSQLPKDRFSAERLKGVDSTLKIQPAELGDSAVYLCASSLSVDTQYFGPGTRLTVL.

The gene calls are TRBV5-3 and TRBJ2-7, with 9 bases lining up with TRBD2. TRBV5-3 is designated an ORF whose function remains uncertain. There are 17 residues in the CDR3. Germline trimming cut 2 bases from V and 3 bases from J; bases unmatched to any gene: 12. For the CDR3, the DNA is TGTGCCAGAAGCTTAACTGAAAGACTAGCGGTTCTCTACGAGCAGTACTTC. It encodes CARSLTERLAVLYEQYF.

CDR3 residues: CASSLYGRAPSTDTQYF. CDR3 coding DNA: TGTGCCAGCAGTTTATACGGGAGGGCCCCTAGCACAGATACGCAGTATTTT. The V call is TRBV28, the J call TRBJ2-3; 8 bases are a match to TRBD2. CDR1 is MDHEN, CDR2 SYDVKM, per germline. Trimming cost V 1 base and J 0 bases; bases outside gene matches: 6. The CDR3 contains 17 residues.

The rearrangement links TRBV7-3 to TRBJ2-2; D unresolved. Deletions cut 6 bases from V and 6 bases from J, with 11 bases between. In germline, CDR1 is SGHTA, CDR2 FQGTGA. CDR3 size: 13 residues. The CDR3 here is CASSPRIPGELFF. DNA of the CDR3: TGTGCCAGCAGTCCCAGGATTCCCGGGGAGCTGTTTTTT.

The chain couples TRBV19 to TRBJ1-1; D may be TRBD1 (5 bases). V was shortened by 6 bases and J by 5 bases, with 19 bases between the two germline ends. The germline V gene has CDR1 LNHDA and CDR2 SQIVND (reference sequence). This CDR3 spans 15 amino acids. The CDR3 spells CASSGQGIIYTEAFF. The CDR3 nucleotides read TGTGCCAGTAGCGGGCAGGGAATTATTTATACTGAAGCTTTCTTT.

The chain recombines TRBV7-2 with TRBJ1-1; D not certain. The CDR3 runs 13 residues. CDR1 is SGHTA, CDR2 FQGNSA, per germline. V was cut by 1 base and J by 3 bases, with 6 bases left in between. CDR3 nucleotides: TGTGCCAGCAGCTTAGTCTATGACACTGAAGCTTTCTTT. The encoded protein is CASSLVYDTEAFF.

The rearrangement joins TRBV5-1 to TRBJ1-6; 9 nucleotides line up with TRBD1. The CDR3 covers 16 residues. The germline CDR1 and CDR2 sequences are SGHRS and YFSETQ. The J segment lost 6 bases and the V segment lost 0 bases, leaving 4 bases of the junction unmatched. CDR3 in DNA: TGCGCCAGCAGCTTGGATGGACAGGGGTTTAATTCACCCCTCCACTTT. This sequence encodes CASSLDGQGFNSPLHF.

The chain combines TRBV7-8 with TRBJ2-5; 8 bases line up with TRBD1. This CDR3 region has 15 residues. V trimming: 2 bases; J trimming: 5 bases; junction bases outside the gene matches: 7. From germline, CDR1 is SGHVS and CDR2 FQNEAQ. The CDR3 loop reads CASSLPQGVAETQYF. The CDR3, as DNA: TGTGCCAGCAGCTTACCACAGGGGGTAGCGGAGACCCAGTACTTC.

The V gene is TRBV21-1, the J gene TRBJ2-7; the table names TRBD2, a call not compared with the DNA. TRBV21-1 is labeled a pseudogene. The CDR3 covers 16 residues. CDR3 residues: CASSKIGRGVPYEQYF. CDR3 sequence (DNA): TGTGCCAGCAGCAAAATTGGGCGGGGGGTTCCCTACGAGCAGTACTTC.

The rearrangement joins TRBV5-4 to TRBJ2-1; tentative D call: TRBD2 (6 bases). The CDR3 has 15 amino acids. Per the germline V gene, CDR1 is SGHNT and CDR2 is YYREEE (reference sequence). V lost 2 bases and J lost 8, with 17 bases in between. In DNA form, the CDR3 reads TGTGCCAGCAGCTTTTCGGCTAGCGTTCGCGATGAGCAGTTCTTC. Its protein is CASSFSASVRDEQFF.

The chain joins TRBV14 to TRBJ2-7; 8 bases match TRBD1. The CDR3 contains 16 residues. Germline CDR1 is SGHDN and CDR2 is FVKESK. With 3 bases clipped from V and 0 bases from J, the junction kept 7 bases outside the gene matches. The CDR3 region has the DNA TGTGCCAGCAGCCAGAGGGGACAGGTAGTCTCCTACGAGCAGTACTTC. The encoded protein is CASSQRGQVVSYEQYF.

In its sample, this clone was seen once. Here the CDR3 DNA reads TGTGCCAGCGGACGGGGAAGGGAGGGCACAGATACGCAGTATTTT. It translates to CASGRGREGTDTQYF. The V call is TRBV6-1, the J call TRBJ2-3, with a tentative D call TRBD2 (6 bases). V was cut by 8 bases and J by 1 base, with 16 bases left in between. CDR1 MNHNS and CDR2 SASEGT come from the germline V gene. The CDR3 loop spans 15 amino acids.

The V call is TRBV5-4, the J call TRBJ2-1; 9 bases align to TRBD1. The CDR3 runs to 15 residues. The V and J ends lost 3 bases and 5 bases, in that order; junction bases with no gene match: 6. Germline-derived CDR1 and CDR2 are SGHNT and YYREEE (reference sequence). The CDR3 loop is CASSSTGGLDNEQFF. The CDR3 DNA follows: TGTGCCAGCAGCTCCACAGGGGGCCTGGACAATGAGCAGTTCTTC.

V and J are TRBV7-6 and TRBJ1-4, with D possibly being TRBD1 (5 bases). V gave up 2 bases and J gave up 7 bases, with 11 bases separating them. Germline V CDR1 and CDR2: SGHVS, FNYEAQ. The CDR3 runs to 14 residues. The CDR3 spells CASSLYGGGEKLFF. CDR3 DNA sequence: TGTGCCAGCAGCTTATACGGGGGGGGTGAAAAACTGTTTTTT.

CDR3 sequence: CASSQDSSGFEAFF. The CDR3 DNA follows: TGCGCCAGCAGCCAAGATAGTTCAGGGTTTGAAGCTTTCTTT. This chain connects TRBV4-3 to TRBJ1-1; maybe TRBD1 (5 bases). Germline lookup yields CDR1 LGHNA and CDR2 YSLEER. V lost 0 bases, J lost 7 bases, and 12 bases lay in between. CDR3 length: 14 residues.

The CDR3 loop is CASSFRGGPGGNYGYTF. For the CDR3, the DNA is TGTGCCAGCAGCTTTAGGGGGGGCCCCGGGGGCAACTATGGCTACACCTTC. This chain links TRBV5-4 with TRBJ1-2; D might be TRBD1 (6 bases). Trimming took 2 bases from V and 2 from J, leaving 19 bases between them. Germline V lookup: CDR1 SGHNT, CDR2 YYREEE (reference sequence). This CDR3 is built from 17 residues.

V and J are TRBV7-9 and TRBJ2-1, with 14 bases matching TRBD2. The V and J ends lost 1 base and 4 bases, in that order; junction bases with no gene match: 0. CDR1 and CDR2 from the germline V gene are SEHNR and FQNEAQ (reference sequence). The CDR3 is made up of 16 amino acids. CDR3 region: CASSLGLAGGYNEQFF. The CDR3 DNA sequence: TGTGCCAGCAGCTTAGGACTAGCGGGGGGGTACAATGAGCAGTTCTTC.

The chain links TRBV5-1 to TRBJ2-7, with TRBD2 identical over 7 bases. V lost 6 bases to trimming and J lost 6 bases; unmatched junction nucleotides: 6. The CDR3 totals 12 residues. Germline-derived CDR1 and CDR2 are SGHRS and YFSETQ. CDR3 protein: CASKEGGVEQYF. DNA for the CDR3: TGCGCCAGCAAGGAGGGAGGGGTCGAGCAGTACTTC.

The chain employs TRBV28 and TRBJ2-7; 12 nucleotides match TRBD2. The CDR3 runs 17 residues. Trimming at V came to 5 bases and at J to 4 bases, leaving 12 bases not matched to a gene. CDR1 and CDR2 from the germline V gene are MDHEN and SYDVKM. The DNA of the CDR3 is TGTGCCAGCAGTCCGAACTCTAGCGGGAGGGCCCGGTACGAGCAGTACTTC. Translating it yields CASSPNSSGRARYEQYF.

The V and J genes are TRBV28 and TRBJ1-4; unclear D gene. Germline V gene sequence: CDR1 MDHEN, CDR2 SYDVKM. The CDR3 is made up of 14 amino acids. V lost 3 bases and J 6 bases, leaving 11 bases between the germline ends. The CDR3 DNA sequence: TGTGCCAGCAGTTTGGTGGGAGGACATGAAAAACTGTTTTTT. This gives the protein CASSLVGGHEKLFF.

The rearrangement uses TRBV4-2 and TRBJ2-1; TRBD2 matches at 9 bases. Germline V gene data show CDR1 as LGHNA and CDR2 as YNFKEQ. This CDR3 has 17 amino acids. The trim removed 3 bases at V and 3 bases at J, leaving 9 bases unmatched. This CDR3 is CASSQDGGGEIYNEQFF. The CDR3 DNA is TGTGCCAGCAGCCAGGACGGCGGGGGGGAAATCTACAATGAGCAGTTCTTC.

The chain combines TRBV11-2 with TRBJ1-4; D remains ambiguous. The CDR3 consists of 16 residues. The germline V gene has CDR1 SGHAT and CDR2 FQNNGV. The germline V and J ends were trimmed by 2 bases and 0 bases, with 10 bases remaining between them. The CDR3 DNA is TGTGCCAGCAGCTTAAGTTACAGAGCAACTAATGAAAAACTGTTTTTT. This codes for CASSLSYRATNEKLFF.

This chain links TRBV7-9 with TRBJ2-7, with 11 bases aligning to TRBD2. V was pared by 2 bases and J by 6 bases, with 3 bases of the junction left unmatched. This CDR3 is 14 amino acids long. Germline V gene sequence: CDR1 SEHNR, CDR2 FQNEAQ (reference sequence). CDR3 sequence (DNA): TGTGCCAGCAGCTTAAGCCTAGCGGGAGGCGAGCAGTACTTC. Its protein product is CASSLSLAGGEQYF.

This chain joins TRBV11-2 and TRBJ1-2; 11 nucleotides match TRBD1. This CDR3 contains 16 residues. Germline loops: CDR1 SGHAT, CDR2 FQNNGV. V lost 1 base, J lost 6 bases, and 7 bases stayed unmatched. CDR3 residues: CASSLGGGQGADGYTF. CDR3 nucleotide sequence: TGTGCCAGCAGCTTAGGGGGTGGACAGGGGGCGGATGGCTACACCTTC.

The gene calls are TRBV5-4 and TRBJ2-3; D possibly corresponds to TRBD1 (5 bases). CDR1 and CDR2 (germline): SGHNT, YYREEE (reference sequence). This CDR3 is built from 16 residues. Trimming took off 0 bases at V and 0 bases at J, with 11 bases between the two ends. The CDR3, as DNA: TGTGCCAGCAGCTTGGTGGCCAGGGCTAGCACAGATACGCAGTATTTT. Translated: CASSLVARASTDTQYF.

This clone showed up many times. The chain employs TRBV13 and TRBJ2-7; D might be TRBD1 (5 bases). V was pared by 0 bases and J by 3 bases, with 12 bases between. Germline values: CDR1 PRHDT, CDR2 FYEKMQ (reference sequence). This CDR3 spans 15 amino acids. CDR3 region: CASSLGGAPNYEQYF. The CDR3 DNA reads as TGTGCCAGCAGCTTAGGAGGGGCCCCGAACTACGAGCAGTACTTC.

This clone appeared a single time. This chain connects TRBV5-1 to TRBJ1-1, with 7 bases fitting TRBD1. CDR1 and CDR2 from the germline V gene are SGHRS and YFSETQ. The CDR3 contains 14 residues. V gave up 6 bases and J gave up 3 bases; unmatched junction bases: 8. The CDR3 loop is CASTQGTVYTEAFF. The CDR3 DNA follows: TGCGCCAGCACCCAGGGGACAGTGTACACTGAAGCTTTCTTT.

The rearrangement links TRBV4-2 to TRBJ2-7; 7 bases fit TRBD2. CDR1 is LGHNA, CDR2 YNFKEQ, per germline. The CDR3 has 19 residues. The trim removed 0 bases at V and 6 bases at J, leaving 20 bases unmatched. The CDR3 spells CASSQDSPPKAGVQSEQYF. The CDR3 region has the DNA TGTGCCAGCAGCCAAGATTCCCCCCCCAAGGCGGGAGTCCAGAGCGAGCAGTACTTC.

The chain employs TRBV9 and TRBJ2-3; 8 nucleotides match TRBD1. The junction had 10 bases not matched to a gene; V was cut back by 1 base and J by 3 bases. CDR1 and CDR2 (germline): SGDLS, YYNGEE. The CDR3 totals 17 residues. CDR3 in amino acids: CASSVSLGQGRTDTQYF. CDR3 coding DNA: TGTGCCAGCAGCGTATCCTTAGGACAGGGTAGGACAGATACGCAGTATTTT.

The V gene is TRBV28, the J gene TRBJ2-1; TRBD1 matches 9 bases. The V gene end was trimmed by 6 bases and the J gene end by 5 bases; junction bases not matched to a gene: 5. This CDR3 is 14 amino acids long. Germline CDR1 MDHEN, CDR2 SYDVKM. The CDR3 DNA sequence: TGTGCCAGCAGACGGGACAGGGACAACAATGAGCAGTTCTTC. Amino acid sequence: CASRRDRDNNEQFF. The variable domain in full, with the rest retrieved from reference TRBV28 and TRBJ2-1, is DVKVTQSSRYLVKRTGEKVFLECVQDMDHENMFWYRQDPGLGLRLIYFSYDVKMKEKGDIPEGYSVSREKKERFSLILESASTNQTSMYLCASRRDRDNNEQFFGPGTRLTVL.